This entry lists 14 T cell receptor beta chains sequenced from one sample in a study of post-analysis software for immune sequencing data. No antigen has been assigned to these receptors. TCR beta libraries were prepared from cDNA with unique molecular identifiers. TCRdb re-called the PCR reads with MiXCR, one entry per CDR3 protein. Seen here are hundreds of thousands of distinct CDR3 sequences, more than 50% observed once, and the top ten hold about 10%. Findings and limits, study-wide: The five TRBV segments detected at higher frequency in patients than in controls included TRBV5-6, TRBV5-1 and TRBV20-1.

Material for sequencing was blood. These receptors were collected from a girl aged 2 to 10 with multiple sclerosis.

J is TRBJ2-4 and V is TRBV5-5; tentatively, D is TRBD2 (7 bases). The germline V gene has CDR1 SGHKS and CDR2 YYEKEE (reference sequence). Trimming pared 6 bases from V and 1 base from J, leaving 17 bases between. The CDR3 totals 16 residues. The CDR3 DNA is TGTGCCAGCACCTACGGAGGGGGGGTGGCCAAAAACATTCAGTACTTC. Residues: CASTYGGGVAKNIQYF.

The chain has TRBV5-1 and TRBJ1-2, with a tentative D call TRBD1 (6 bases). Deletions cut 0 bases from V and 3 bases from J, with 15 bases between. CDR1 and CDR2 (germline): SGHRS, YFSETQ. The CDR3 spans 16 residues. This chain's CDR3 is CASSLEGGPTDYGYTF. The CDR3 region has the DNA TGCGCCAGCAGCTTGGAGGGGGGACCGACCGACTATGGCTACACCTTC.

The rearrangement uses TRBV3-1 and TRBJ2-7; weak D call: TRBD2 (5 bases). The CDR3 contains 17 residues. Germline V CDR1 and CDR2: LGHDT, YNNKEL (reference sequence). V gave up 2 bases and J gave up 3 bases, with 20 bases separating them. The CDR3 sequence: CASSQIRDGKSGYEQYF. CDR3 sequence (DNA): TGTGCCAGCAGCCAAATCCGAGACGGGAAAAGCGGCTACGAGCAGTACTTC.

Here the CDR3 DNA reads TGTGCCAGCAGTGAGGCTGGACAGGGGTTTGGTTCACCCCTCCACTTT. This sequence encodes CASSEAGQGFGSPLHF. This chain uses TRBV2 with TRBJ1-6, with 9 bases fitting TRBD1. Germline CDR1 and CDR2: SNHLY and FYNNEI. Trimming took 3 bases from V and 9 from J; bases not matched to a gene: 9. This CDR3 is built from 16 residues.

In its sample, this clonotype was seen once. The J gene is TRBJ2-3, the V gene TRBV15; D is possibly TRBD1 or TRBD2 (5 bases each). Germline V gene sequence: CDR1 LNHNV, CDR2 YYDKDF (reference sequence). The CDR3 extends over 12 amino acids. Deletions cut 5 bases from V and 13 bases from J, with 16 bases between. The CDR3 spells CATSADGTDEYF. CDR3 nucleotide sequence: TGTGCCACCAGCGCTGATGGGACCGACGAGTATTTT.

The chain recombines TRBV7-2 with TRBJ2-1; 10 bases align to TRBD2. The J call could be wrong; TRBJ2-7 is a better fit for the DNA end. The CDR3 runs to 16 residues. CDR1 and CDR2 from the germline V gene are SGHTA and FQGNSA. CDR3 in amino acids: CASSYLAGAAYNEQYF. DNA of the CDR3: TGTGCCAGCAGTTACCTAGCGGGAGCGGCCTACAATGAGCAGTACTTC.

Turning to this clonotype: A much larger clone lies a single base off, so this may be a read error. V gene TRBV6-4 combines with J gene TRBJ2-1; 12 nucleotides line up with TRBD2. This CDR3 contains 15 residues. Germline V gene sequence: CDR1 MRHNA, CDR2 SNTAGT. CDR3 nucleotides: TGTGCCAGCAGTGTAGCTAGCGGGGGGGCCAATAAGCAGTTCTTC. Translation: CASSVASGGANKQFF.

This clonotype came up a few times. J is TRBJ2-1 and V is TRBV5-1; D is possibly TRBD1 (6 bases). This CDR3 is 14 amino acids long. Trimming shortened V by 4 bases and J by 4 bases, and 12 bases separated the two germline ends. The germline CDR1 and CDR2 sequences are SGHRS and YFSETQ. CDR3 in amino acids: CASSRTGIYNEQFF. Here the CDR3 DNA reads TGCGCCAGCAGCCGCACAGGGATATACAATGAGCAGTTCTTC.

This chain uses TRBV7-7 with TRBJ2-3, with D possibly being TRBD1 (5 bases). The ends were cut back, 4 bases at V and 9 bases at J, with 17 bases in the middle. Germline V CDR1 and CDR2: SSHAT, FNYEAQ (reference sequence). CDR3 length: 14 amino acids. The chain's CDR3 is CASSSTNDSVTQYF. CDR3 sequence (DNA): TGTGCCAGCAGCTCCACTAACGACAGCGTCACGCAGTATTTT.

V is TRBV6-1 and J is TRBJ2-4, with D maybe TRBD2 (5 bases). This CDR3 has 17 residues. With 8 bases removed from V and 0 bases from J, the gap between germline ends came to 20 bases. Germline CDR1 is MNHNS and CDR2 is SASEGT. DNA of the CDR3: TGTGCCAGCTCTCGTTGGTCGGCCGGACTAGCCAAAAACATTCAGTACTTC. It specifies CASSRWSAGLAKNIQYF.

This clonotype was found a few times. V is TRBV29-1 and J is TRBJ2-1, with a possible D match to TRBD2 (5 bases). The CDR3 runs to 15 residues. V lost 1 base to trimming and J lost 2 bases, with 12 bases between them. The V gene's germline CDR1 is SQVTM and CDR2 ANQGSEA. DNA of the CDR3: TGCAGCGTTGAAGGGGGTCTAGCAGCCTACAATGAGCAGTTCTTC. It specifies CSVEGGLAAYNEQFF.

The chain couples TRBV12-3 or TRBV12-4 to TRBJ1-1; D remains ambiguous. V was pared by 2 bases and J by 9 bases, with 16 bases between. This CDR3 spans 14 amino acids. CDR3 amino acids: CASSLRVYGVQAFF. The CDR3 coding sequence is TGTGCCAGCAGTTTAAGGGTCTATGGGGTTCAAGCTTTCTTT.

The sample holds a few counts of this clonotype. The chain employs TRBV20-1 and TRBJ2-3; 8 bases align to TRBD2. There are 17 residues in the CDR3. V was pared by 6 bases and J by 5 bases, with 19 bases of the junction left unmatched. The germline CDR1 and CDR2 sequences are DFQATT and SNEGSKA (reference sequence). In DNA form, the CDR3 reads TGCAGTGCCACGGACTATTTCCGCGGGGGGCGTGGAGATACGCAGTATTTT. Translating it yields CSATDYFRGGRGDTQYF.

The sample holds a few counts of this clonotype. V gene TRBV15 combines with J gene TRBJ2-4; the match to TRBD1 covers 7 bases. The J segment lost 3 bases and the V segment lost 5 bases, leaving 16 bases of the junction unmatched. CDR3 length: 18 amino acids. The V gene's germline CDR1 is LNHNV and CDR2 YYDKDF (reference sequence). The CDR3 DNA is TGTGCCACCAGCCTCACGGAGACAGGGCTAGGAGGCAAAAACATTCAGTACTTC. Encoded protein: CATSLTETGLGGKNIQYF.